The clone carrying this TCR beta chain was seen at least ten times. Antigen: not known. RNA transcripts were the template for amplifying TCR beta CDR3 regions. In the first-round RT-PCR of the TCR CDR3, the HTBI primer set was used. Using its own MiXCR run on the multiplex PCR reads, TCRdb lists one record per CDR3 protein. The sample has around 110,000 distinct CDR3 sequences; about a sixth are singletons. The CDR3 totals 14 residues. Germline CDR1 is SGHDN and CDR2 is FVKESK. V gave up 4 bases and J gave up 4 bases, with 14 bases separating them. The data were taken from a study of T cells in Graves' hyperthyroidism and ophthalmopathy. The study's findings and limits: Among thyroid clonotypes expanded above 0.001, most also appeared in blood.

Patients aged 18 to 65 had newly diagnosed hyperthyroidism lasting under 2 months. Diagnoses were made from clinical symptoms, serum measures (thyroxine and TRAb), thyroid ultrasound and orbital computed tomography. The source of this sequence is a woman aged 45-65 years with Graves' hyperthyroidism. The chain uses TRBV14 and TRBJ2-7, with a tentative D call TRBD2 (6 bases). The sequencing sample was made of blood. The CDR3 sequence: CASSRSGTPYEQYF. The CDR3 DNA sequence: TGTGCCAGCAGCCGATCCGGGACTCCATACGAGCAGTACTTC. Full variable domain (rest looked up from reference TRBV14 and TRBJ2-7): EAGVTQFPSHSVIEKGQTVTLRCDPISGHDNLYWYRRVMGKEIKFLLHFVKESKQDESGMPNNRFLAERTGGTYSTLKVQPAELEDSGVYFCASSRSGTPYEQYFGPGTRLTVT.